These 6 T cell receptor beta chains were all obtained from the same sample, sequenced in a study of T-cell reconstitution after alpha-beta-depleted transplantation in children. The TCRbeta library incorporated unique molecular identifiers. TCRdb ran MiXCR on the PCR reads and lists one entry per CDR3 protein. The data hold roughly 490,000 distinct CDR3 sequences, with about an eighth observed a single time. The material sequenced was PBMCs, mostly from graft donor cells, taken 180 days after TCRalphabeta/CD19-depleted stem cell transplant. Receptor source: a female patient aged 2 to 10 who had a stem cell transplant for aplastic anemia, so the T cells may come from the graft donor.

In its sample, this clonotype was seen a few times. This chain uses TRBV28 with TRBJ1-5; D is ambiguous. With 7 bases removed from V and 5 bases from J, the gap between germline ends came to 15 bases. The germline V gene encodes CDR1 MDHEN and CDR2 SYDVKM. There are 14 residues in the CDR3. As DNA, the CDR3 is TGTGCCAGCACCCCCCGATGGGAGGATCAGCCCCAGCATTTT. Its translation: CASTPRWEDQPQHF.

There are a few counts of this clonotype. The chain couples TRBV29-1 to TRBJ2-5; no firm D call. Trimming took off 7 bases at V and 4 bases at J, with 13 bases between the two ends. This CDR3 comprises 12 residues. Germline V gene sequence: CDR1 SQVTM, CDR2 ANQGSEA. The CDR3: CSEGLKGETQYF. As DNA, the CDR3 is TGCAGCGAGGGCCTTAAAGGAGAGACCCAGTACTTC.

The chain is built from TRBV10-2 and TRBJ2-5; D is perhaps TRBD1 (6 bases). The V end was cut by 6 bases, the J end by 5 bases, with 16 bases between. The CDR3 totals 14 residues. The germline CDR1 and CDR2 sequences are WSHSY and SAAADI. The DNA of the CDR3 is TGCGCCAGCAGGGGACACAGAATGAGGGAGACCCAGTACTTC. It codes for CASRGHRMRETQYF.

The rearrangement joins TRBV7-2 to TRBJ2-7, with 8 nucleotides matching TRBD2. The ends lost 3 bases at V and 7 bases at J; junction bases unmatched: 11. Germline V gene data show CDR1 as SGHTA and CDR2 as FQGNSA. CDR3 length equals 15 residues. CDR3 DNA sequence: TGTGCCAGCAGCTTCAGCGGGAGCTTGATGGGAGAGCAGTACTTC. It is translated as CASSFSGSLMGEQYF.

The chain employs TRBV6-1 and TRBJ2-5; D might be TRBD2 (5 bases). Germline V gives CDR1 MNHNS, CDR2 SASEGT. V was clipped by 8 bases and J by 6 bases, with 19 bases between them. The CDR3 length is 14 residues. CDR3 coding DNA: TGTGCCAGCTCTAAGACCGGGGAATGGAAGACCCAGTACTTC. Amino acids: CASSKTGEWKTQYF.

V usage is TRBV7-2 and J usage is TRBJ2-7; 8 nucleotides agree with TRBD2. The CDR3 contains 16 residues. V shed 2 bases and J 7 bases; nucleotides not matched to a gene: 13. The germline V gene encodes CDR1 SGHTA and CDR2 FQGNSA. CDR3 sequence: CASSLRSHGGAGEQYF. The CDR3 region has the DNA TGTGCCAGCAGCTTACGTTCTCACGGGGGGGCCGGGGAGCAGTACTTC. Together with reference TRBV7-2 and TRBJ2-7, the CDR3 gives the full variable domain: GAGVSQSPSNKVTEKGKDVELRCDPISGHTALYWYRQSLGQGLEFLIYFQGNSAPDKSGLPSDRFSAERTGGSVSTLTIQRTQQEDSAVYLCASSLRSHGGAGEQYFGPGTRLTVT.